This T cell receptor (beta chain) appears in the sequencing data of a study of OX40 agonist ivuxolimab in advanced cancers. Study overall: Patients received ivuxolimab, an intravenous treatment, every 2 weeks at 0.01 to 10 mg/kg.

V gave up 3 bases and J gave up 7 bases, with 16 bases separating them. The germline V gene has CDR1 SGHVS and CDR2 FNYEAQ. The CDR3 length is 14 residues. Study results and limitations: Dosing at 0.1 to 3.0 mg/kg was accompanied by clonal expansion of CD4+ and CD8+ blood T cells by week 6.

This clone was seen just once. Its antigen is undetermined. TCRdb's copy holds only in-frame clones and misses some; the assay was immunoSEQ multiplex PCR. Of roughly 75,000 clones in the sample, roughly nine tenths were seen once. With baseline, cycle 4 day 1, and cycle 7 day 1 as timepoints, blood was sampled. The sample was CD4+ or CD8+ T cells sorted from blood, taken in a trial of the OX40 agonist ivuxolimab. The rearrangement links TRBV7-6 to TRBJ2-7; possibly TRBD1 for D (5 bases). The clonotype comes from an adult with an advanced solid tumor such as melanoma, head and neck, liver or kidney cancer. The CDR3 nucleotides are TGTGCCAGCAGCTTTAACGGGCAGGGTGAAGAGCAGTACTTC. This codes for CASSFNGQGEEQYF.